Below, one T cell receptor beta chain is given with its context. Its antigen target is currently unknown. There are no base qualities to consult, and no much larger clone falls within one base. Using the deep immunoSEQ assay, multiplex PCR amplified TCR CDR3 regions from genomic DNA. For each cell subset, the extracted genomic DNA was distributed evenly across all wells of several immunoSEQ 96-well plates, and each plate served as one replicate. For sorted subsets, roughly 200 ng genomic DNA, equal to 30,000 or so T cell genomes, was loaded into each replicate PCR. Purified libraries were measured with a Qubit 3.0 fluorometer, size-checked on a Bioanalyzer 2100, and measured again with the KAPA Library Quantification kit. Each immunoSEQ 96-well plate was sequenced on its own single-read 150-cycle Illumina NextSeq 550 flow cell. In the authors' own workflow: The immunoSEQ output contained only junctional sequences without quality scores, so filtering could not match that applied to full-length reads. Sequences were annotated with PyIR, a Python wrapper for IgBLAST v1.9, and V/J genes and CDR3 were assigned using IMGT germline references. Reads with weak V/J assignments (E-value above 1e-6), missing CDR3, stop codons, out-of-frame junctions, or ambiguous translated residues were removed. V3J clonotypes were defined as sequences sharing an identical inferred V gene, J gene, and CDR3 amino acid sequence. The percentage overlap between two repertoires was calculated by dividing the number of shared unique clonotypes by the size of the smaller repertoire. Three approaches were used to assess repertoire richness: RTK rarefaction, the Chao1 estimator, and Recon v2.1 estimates of unobserved clonotypes. OLGA was used to compute generation probabilities for all TCRbeta clonotypes that the gDNA method yielded from a handful of donors. TCRdb retrieved this table from immuneACCESS and kept in-frame rearrangements only. Not all clones are present; in checked studies, unresolved V genes account for under half, and no reason is known for the remainder. The V and J calls and clone size are taken from that table; D and trimming were inferred from the DNA. The table for this sample lists approximately 650,000 clones; about 95% of them were counted only once. The ten largest account for less than 0.13% of the sample.

These data come from a study of shared clonotypes between healthy human individuals (dated by TCRdb to 2020 to 2022). The study in broad terms: The cohort comprised a couple of women and three men aged 18 to 49 years. For each donor, CD4 naive and CD4 memory were each given three plates, CD8 naive was given two plates, and CD8 memory was given one plate. To estimate repertoire size and how much clonotype sharing occurs between individuals, the study deeply sequenced the blood TCR repertoires of about five healthy adults. To increase sequencing depth and limit assay-specific biases, different laboratories used diverse techniques to prepare libraries and sequence TCR repertoires. Leukapheresis yielded between about 0.9 and 8.9 billion PBMCs per donor.

From its cysteine to its phenylalanine, the CDR3 spans 18 amino acids. The retained sequence is limited to the CDR3, 54 bases, with the frame set at the first base. Trimming leaves V shorter by 1 base and J shorter by 3 bases, with the junction holding 14 bases beyond the gene matches. Taken from the germline V gene, the CDR1 and CDR2 loops are SGHRS and YFSETQ. CD8 naive samples were obtained by positive selection for CCR7 among CD45RO-negative cells, yielding a CD45RA+CCR7+ population from which TemRA cells were excluded. The donors were healthy, HIV-negative adults who had no recently reported acute infections or vaccinations. Every donor was a Caucasian adult residing in Nashville, Tennessee, USA. After blood collection by leukapheresis, PBMCs were isolated using Ficoll-Histopaque density gradient centrifugation and then cryopreserved in the vapor phase of liquid nitrogen. Analytical flow cytometry was used to check the purity and quantity of every magnetically sorted T cell population. Genomic DNA was isolated from every sorted fraction and measured by UV absorbance on a Nanodrop 2000c.

What the study reported, not specific to this receptor: Because the study included a small number of donors, the genetic and exposure-history diversity represented was limited. Sharing across several donors was observed for approximately 5% of naive CD4, 3% to 3.5% of naive CD8, roughly 2.4% of memory CD4, and about 0.39% of memory CD8 clonotypes. Sampling was restricted to blood, and TCR repertoires in tissues likely differ from the TCR repertoires found in blood. Clonotypes shared by all four sorted-subset donors showed higher generation probabilities than non-shared clonotypes. Naive subsets generally had larger estimated clonotype richness than memory subsets. Incomplete sequencing was indicated by rarefaction of sorted-subset datasets, despite the large sequencing depth. Based on pairwise subsampling, the degree of clonotype sharing among donors was expected to be affected by sequencing depth.

The V gene is TRBV5-1 and the J gene is TRBJ1-1, and 8 bases in between align with TRBD1. The clonotype comes from a woman in her thirties in good health. Specimen: naive CD8+ T cells sorted from blood. The sample's cell subset or site label is to be understood as: CD45RA+CCR7+. The CDR3 corresponds to CASSLRWTGMTEDTEAFF. The DNA reads TGCGCCAGCAGCTTGAGATGGACAGGGATGACGGAGGACACTGAAGCTTTCTTT.